The present entry profiles one T cell receptor beta chain with its context. This receptor's antigen is unknown. No quality values exist for individual bases; no much larger clone is one base distant. The data were obtained in a study of a mutant IDH1 vaccine in newly diagnosed glioma (dated by TCRdb to about 2021). With respect to the entire study: Across visits V03 through V10, patients got a total of eight vaccinations, given in weeks 1, 3, 5, 7, 11, 15, 19 and 23. Vaccination was initiated 4-6 weeks after radiotherapy alone, or concurrently with temozolomide cycles in the chemotherapy-containing groups. Of the 32 patients who were treated, around 60% were male and around 40% were female, and the mean age was about 40 years. Prior to enrollment, patients had been given standard therapy consisting of radiotherapy alone, temozolomide alone, or radiochemotherapy with temozolomide, with the combination given to most patients. Peripheral blood was collected at six visits: V03 (baseline), V05, V07, V10, V12 and V13. Longitudinal TCRB deep sequencing was done for 25 treated patients, wherever samples were available for exploratory analyses.

Broad study findings and their caveats: It was noted by the authors that analyses of patient blood samples could not be reproduced owing to sample limitations. Immune responses induced by the vaccine were seen in about 93% of patients across multiple MHC alleles. Pseudoprogression appeared unrelated to alterations in the top peripheral T cell clonotypes detected by TCRB sequencing. Selection of PBMC samples for TCRB deep sequencing was based on availability.

Its CDR3 holds 15 amino acids, cysteine through phenylalanine. Just CDR3 DNA is preserved here, 45 bases in frame from base 1. Trimming removed 5 bases from V and 2 bases from J; the gene matches leave 1 base unexplained. The germline V gene provides CDR1 SGHAT and CDR2 FQNNGV. Per the publication, the time point label means: week 23, last vaccination. Every vaccine dose consisted of 300 ug of a 20-mer mutant IDH1 peptide in Montanide, administered subcutaneously together with topical imiquimod. Newly diagnosed WHO grade 3 or 4 IDH1-mutant astrocytomas showing loss of nuclear ATRX were present in the donors. The samples were drawn from NOA16, a multicentre, single-arm, open-label phase I trial in Germany that tested a mutant IDH1 peptide vaccine in humans for the first time. Genomic DNA for TCRB sequencing was extracted from EDTA blood using the DNeasy Blood and Tissue Kit. The library was generated by the immunoSEQ multiplex PCR assay. Following the manufacturer's protocol, the hsTCRB Kit was used to amplify rearranged TCR beta chain sequences. An Illumina MiSeq was used to sequence the TCRB libraries. Per the original workflow: Demultiplexing, trimming and gene mapping were performed with the kit vendor's proprietary platform. TCRdb stores this immuneACCESS table with in-frame sequences only. Part of the clones is absent; in the studies checked, under half of the shortfall reflects unresolved V genes, and no reason is known for the rest. The D gene and trimming were derived from the DNA, and the V and J assignments and clone size from that table. The sample records more than 35,000 clones, 80% to 90% of which are singletons. The top ten clonotypes cover around 5.1% of the sample.

This receptor chain uses TRBV11-2 and TRBJ2-1; the central 12 bases match TRBD2. This TCR came from a man in his forties with glioma. The sample was PBMCs, taken from a glioma patient whose treatment included an IDH1 peptide vaccine. The CDR3 in this case is CASSLAGGPYNEQFF. The bases read TGTGCCAGCAGCCTAGCGGGAGGGCCCTACAATGAGCAGTTCTTC.